This TCR beta chain was obtained from a study of identifying expanded T cells in peripheral blood. The CDR3 extends over 14 amino acids. CDR1 SNHLY and CDR2 FYNNEI come from the germline V gene. The V end lost 2 bases, the J end lost 2 bases, and 6 bases lay between the germline ends. Points on this clone: Its matching antigen is unknown.

Collection occurred without any documented infections or immune events in donors. Study-level results: Across healthy donors, higher total template counts meant significantly greater roughly 2-week count variance.

TCRdb's table, derived via immunoSEQ multiplex PCR, lists solely in-frame clones and lacks some. The sample contains about 58,000 clones, roughly 90% of which appear only once. The chain carries TRBV2 and TRBJ2-2; D unresolved. Sequencing was done on a sample of blood. The sequence came from a person between 18 and 75 years old in good health. The CDR3 coding sequence is TGTGCCAGCAGTGAATATCTCAACACCGGGGAGCTGTTTTTT. Its translation is CASSEYLNTGELFF.